What follows are 28 T cell receptor beta chains derived from one specimen sequenced in a study of shared clonotypes between healthy human individuals. Only CD45RO-negative cells positively selected for CCR7 counted as naive CD8 cells, so terminally differentiated effector memory CD45RA+ cells were excluded. Measured with immunoSEQ multiplex PCR; TCRdb has only the in-frame clones, and not every one. The data show roughly 2.1 million clones, about 93% seen once. Sequencing was done on a sample of naive CD8+ T cells from PBMCs. These receptors were collected from a man in his late teens or twenties in good health. Some clones in this sample may be carry-over from other donors' samples.

The rearrangement uses TRBV4-1 and TRBJ1-3; D gene uncertain. There are 16 residues in the CDR3. The germline CDR1 and CDR2 sequences are MGHRA and YSYEKL. Trimming pared 4 bases from V and 0 bases from J, leaving 13 bases between. The CDR3 spells CASSRTRESSGNTIYF. The CDR3 DNA reads TGCGCCAGCAGCCGGACCCGGGAAAGCTCTGGAAACACCATATATTTT.

This chain connects TRBV6-5 to TRBJ2-7; a possible D gene is TRBD1 (6 bases). Germline V lookup: CDR1 MNHEY, CDR2 SVGAGI. The length of the CDR3 is 14 residues. V was clipped by 9 bases and J by 5 bases, with 20 bases between them. DNA of the CDR3: TGTGCCAGTGGCCTCAGACAGGAAAGGGACGAGCAGTACTTC. As protein: CASGLRQERDEQYF.

The chain recombines TRBV5-1 with TRBJ2-1; no clear D. In germline, CDR1 is SGHRS, CDR2 YFSETQ. The CDR3 spans 12 residues. V was pared by 6 bases and J by 4 bases, with 8 bases between. CDR3 amino acids: CASIDVYNEQFF. CDR3 bases: TGCGCCAGCATAGATGTTTACAATGAGCAGTTCTTC.

The genes are TRBV4-1 and TRBJ2-1, with D tentatively TRBD2 (5 bases). This CDR3 comprises 14 residues. CDR1 and CDR2 (germline): MGHRA, YSYEKL. The V and J ends lost 0 bases and 7 bases respectively, with 10 bases between them. The CDR3 protein is CASSQDIAFNEQFF. Written as DNA, the CDR3 is TGCGCCAGCAGCCAAGATATAGCGTTTAATGAGCAGTTCTTC.

The chain uses TRBV19 and TRBJ2-2; no reliable D call. Per the germline V gene, CDR1 is LNHDA and CDR2 is SQIVND (reference sequence). Between the trimmed V and J ends, which lost 5 bases and 6 bases, there was a span of 16 bases. CDR3 length equals 15 residues. CDR3 nucleotides: TGTGCCAGTAGTCCTCTCCTTGTTGTGCCCGGGGAGCTGTTTTTT. Amino acids: CASSPLLVVPGELFF.

This clone showed up just a few times. The sample contains more than one DNA sequence encoding this CDR3. The V gene is TRBV6-5, the J gene TRBJ2-2; D remains ambiguous. CDR3 length equals 13 residues. The germline gives CDR1 MNHEY, CDR2 SVGAGI. Trimming stripped 2 bases from V and 6 bases from J, with 7 bases between. The CDR3 is CASSYGSSGELFF. As DNA, the CDR3 is TGTGCCAGCAGTTACGGGTCTTCCGGGGAGCTGTTTTTT.

The chain is built from TRBV6-1 and TRBJ2-6; no definite D call. This CDR3 is built from 15 residues. With 3 bases removed from V and 0 bases from J, the gap between germline ends came to 6 bases. Per germline, CDR1 MNHNS and CDR2 SASEGT. DNA of the CDR3: TGTGCCAGCAGTGATTACAGCTCTGGGGCCAACGTCCTGACTTTC. It translates to CASSDYSSGANVLTF.

The rearrangement uses TRBV4-3 and TRBJ2-5; no clear D gene. The CDR3 sequence is 15 residues long. Between the trimmed V and J ends, which lost 1 base and 2 bases, there was a span of 11 bases. Germline-derived CDR1 and CDR2 are LGHNA and YSLEER. The CDR3 here is CASSQGSLGQETQYF. The CDR3 bases are TGCGCCAGCAGCCAAGGCAGCCTGGGACAAGAGACCCAGTACTTC.

V is TRBV14 and J is TRBJ2-2; 10 positions match TRBD1. Germline V gene sequence: CDR1 SGHDN, CDR2 FVKESK. After removal of 3 bases from V and 5 bases from J, the junction contained 9 bases not matched to a gene. The CDR3 spans 17 residues. CDR3 nucleotides: TGTGCCAGCAGCCAGGGCCGGACAGGGGGAAATACCGGGGAGCTGTTTTTT. Protein sequence: CASSQGRTGGNTGELFF.

The chain recombines TRBV7-9 with TRBJ2-1; 10 positions match TRBD2. V was pared by 5 bases and J by 2 bases, with 9 bases of the junction left unmatched. There are 17 residues in the CDR3. The germline V gene has CDR1 SEHNR and CDR2 FQNEAQ (reference sequence). Here the CDR3 DNA reads TGTGCCAGCAGCGGGGTTAGCGGGAGGATAGCCTACAATGAGCAGTTCTTC. It codes for CASSGVSGRIAYNEQFF. The entire variable domain, with the rest obtained from reference TRBV7-9 and TRBJ2-1, is as follows: DTGVSQNPRHKITKRGQNVTFRCDPISEHNRLYWYRQTLGQGPEFLTYFQNEAQLEKSRLLSDRFSAERPKGSFSTLEIQRTEQGDSAMYLCASSGVSGRIAYNEQFFGPGTRLTVL.

This clone is a singleton in its sample. This chain connects TRBV27 to TRBJ1-4, with TRBD1 matching over 7 bases. V was clipped by 6 bases and J by 1 base; unmatched bases: 2. The germline CDR1 and CDR2 sequences are MNHEY and SMNVEV (reference sequence). This CDR3 contains 14 residues. CDR3 bases: TGTGCCAGCAGGTCAGGGGGAACTAATGAAAAACTGTTTTTT. Its protein is CASRSGGTNEKLFF.

V usage is TRBV27 and J usage is TRBJ2-3; no firm D call. Germline loops: CDR1 MNHEY, CDR2 SMNVEV (reference sequence). The CDR3 sequence is 12 residues long. The V and J ends lost 2 bases and 4 bases respectively, with 4 bases between them. The CDR3 nucleotides are TGTGCCAGCAGTTTAACGCCAGATACGCAGTATTTT. This sequence encodes CASSLTPDTQYF.

This clone was observed a handful of times. The rearrangement uses TRBV6-4 and TRBJ1-1; D remains unclear. Germline assignment: CDR1 MRHNA and CDR2 SNTAGT. This CDR3 is 13 amino acids long. Trimming cost V 2 bases and J 6 bases, with 10 bases left between them. The CDR3 sequence is CASSDGLGSEAFF. DNA for the CDR3: TGTGCCAGCAGTGACGGTTTGGGGTCTGAAGCTTTCTTT.

The chain combines TRBV28 with TRBJ2-2; 10 bases are a match to TRBD1. CDR1 and CDR2 (germline): MDHEN, SYDVKM. Trimming at V came to 3 bases and at J to 5 bases, leaving 18 bases not matched to a gene. The CDR3 sequence is 20 residues long. CDR3 region: CASSFLRDRGQRWPTGELFF. DNA of the CDR3: TGTGCCAGCAGTTTTTTGCGGGACAGGGGTCAGAGATGGCCTACCGGGGAGCTGTTTTTT.

This sequence joins TRBV11-2 and TRBJ2-7, with a tentative D call TRBD2 (6 bases). The CDR3 contains 17 residues. V gave up 2 bases and J gave up 1 base, with 18 bases separating them. Germline values: CDR1 SGHAT, CDR2 FQNNGV. The CDR3 reads CASSLTAGPPWSYEQYF. Here the CDR3 DNA reads TGTGCCAGCAGCTTAACCGCGGGGCCGCCGTGGTCCTACGAGCAGTACTTC.

This chain connects TRBV7-2 to TRBJ2-7; unclear D gene. The CDR3 spans 16 residues. Germline V gives CDR1 SGHTA, CDR2 FQGNSA. Trimming cost V 1 base and J 4 bases, with 17 bases left between them. CDR3 in amino acids: CASSLDGKYWNYEQYF. CDR3 nucleotides: TGTGCCAGCAGCTTAGATGGGAAGTATTGGAATTACGAGCAGTACTTC. The full variable domain, in which reference TRBV7-2 and TRBJ2-7 provide the parts outside the CDR3, is GAGVSQSPSNKVTEKGKDVELRCDPISGHTALYWYRQSLGQGLEFLIYFQGNSAPDKSGLPSDRFSAERTGGSVSTLTIQRTQQEDSAVYLCASSLDGKYWNYEQYFGPGTRLTVT.

The V and J genes are TRBV5-6 and TRBJ2-4; a weak D match, TRBD2 (6 bases). Germline-derived CDR1 and CDR2 are SGHDT and YYEEEE. V shed 4 bases and J shed 8 bases, with 19 bases lying between them. CDR3 length: 15 residues. The CDR3 region has the DNA TGTGCCAGCAGCCCACAACAACGGGGGTCGGACATTCAGTACTTC. Translated: CASSPQQRGSDIQYF.

The chain combines TRBV5-1 with TRBJ1-1; TRBD1 might be the D (6 bases). V gave up 5 bases and J gave up 3 bases, with 14 bases separating them. Germline CDR1 is SGHRS and CDR2 is YFSETQ. CDR3 length equals 14 residues. The CDR3 protein is CASSWGGEDTEAFF. CDR3 in DNA: TGCGCCAGCAGTTGGGGGGGCGAAGACACTGAAGCTTTCTTT.

The chain has TRBV7-9 and TRBJ2-3; 8 nucleotides line up with TRBD2. V shed 7 bases, J shed 4 bases, and the junction held 7 bases outside the gene matches. CDR3 length equals 14 residues. Germline V lookup: CDR1 SEHNR, CDR2 FQNEAQ (reference sequence). Here the CDR3 DNA reads TGTGCCAGCATCGGGAGCGGGAGCCCAGATACGCAGTATTTT. It specifies CASIGSGSPDTQYF. The whole variable domain, filled in from reference TRBV7-9 and TRBJ2-3, reads DTGVSQNPRHKITKRGQNVTFRCDPISEHNRLYWYRQTLGQGPEFLTYFQNEAQLEKSRLLSDRFSAERPKGSFSTLEIQRTEQGDSAMYLCASIGSGSPDTQYFGPGTRLTVL.

The J gene is TRBJ2-7, the V gene TRBV7-9; D call uncertain. Germline V CDR1 and CDR2: SEHNR, FQNEAQ (reference sequence). The CDR3 totals 12 residues. V was shortened by 5 bases and J by 3 bases, with 8 bases between the two germline ends. The CDR3 spells CASSRLGYEQYF. The CDR3 coding sequence is TGTGCCAGCAGCCGGCTAGGCTACGAGCAGTACTTC.

The chain is built from TRBV14 and TRBJ2-7, with D tentatively TRBD1 or TRBD2 (5 bases each). This CDR3 is 15 amino acids long. V lost 1 base and J lost 3, with 13 bases in between. Germline loops: CDR1 SGHDN, CDR2 FVKESK. The CDR3, as DNA: TGTGCCAGCAGCCAAGGCTCGGGGCTACTCTACGAGCAGTACTTC. It codes for CASSQGSGLLYEQYF. The complete variable domain, with remaining parts taken from reference TRBV14 and TRBJ2-7, reads EAGVTQFPSHSVIEKGQTVTLRCDPISGHDNLYWYRRVMGKEIKFLLHFVKESKQDESGMPNNRFLAERTGGTYSTLKVQPAELEDSGVYFCASSQGSGLLYEQYFGPGTRLTVT.

The CDR3 DNA is TGTGCCAGCAGTTTAATCTATGCTCGCGCAGGGAACGAGCAGTACTTC. Its translation: CASSLIYARAGNEQYF. The chain combines TRBV27 with TRBJ2-7, with TRBD1 as a possible D gene (5 bases). Trimming took off 2 bases at V and 5 bases at J, with 19 bases between the two ends. Germline V gene data show CDR1 as MNHEY and CDR2 as SMNVEV (reference sequence). This CDR3 comprises 16 residues.

The chain couples TRBV5-5 to TRBJ1-1; D is perhaps TRBD1 (6 bases). V lost 5 bases and J lost 1, with 12 bases in between. Germline-derived CDR1 and CDR2 are SGHKS and YYEKEE (reference sequence). The CDR3 is 14 residues long. CDR3 in amino acids: CASSRTVGNTEAFF. CDR3 bases: TGTGCCAGCAGTAGGACAGTTGGGAACACTGAAGCTTTCTTT.

The V and J genes are TRBV6-6 and TRBJ2-7, with a tentative D call TRBD1 (5 bases). Germline V CDR1 and CDR2: MNHNY, SVGAGI (reference sequence). V was shortened by 4 bases and J by 0 bases, with 10 bases between the two germline ends. There are 14 residues in the CDR3. The CDR3 region is CASSWSDSSYEQYF. The DNA for the CDR3 is TGTGCCAGCAGTTGGTCTGACAGCTCCTACGAGCAGTACTTC.

This rearrangement joins TRBV30 to TRBJ2-7; D is perhaps TRBD1 (6 bases). V lost 5 bases to trimming and J lost 3 bases, with 17 bases between them. Germline V gene data show CDR1 as GTSNPN and CDR2 as SVGIG (reference sequence). The CDR3 runs to 14 residues. The CDR3 DNA reads as TGTGCCTGGCGAATAAGGACAGAGCACTACGAGCAGTACTTC. Its protein is CAWRIRTEHYEQYF. The complete variable domain, with remaining parts taken from reference TRBV30 and TRBJ2-7, reads SQTIHQWPATLVQPVGSPLSLECTVEGTSNPNLYWYRQAAGRGLQLLFYSVGIGQISSEVPQNLSASRPQDRQFILSSKKLLLSDSGFYLCAWRIRTEHYEQYFGPGTRLTVT.

The chain combines TRBV28 with TRBJ2-7; possibly TRBD1 for D (5 bases). Trimming cost V 4 bases and J 0 bases, with 7 bases left between them. There are 13 residues in the CDR3. From germline, CDR1 is MDHEN and CDR2 SYDVKM. The CDR3 DNA is TGTGCCAGCAGTTATGACAGCTCCTACGAGCAGTACTTC. Encoded protein: CASSYDSSYEQYF.

This chain uses TRBV9 with TRBJ2-7; D may be TRBD2 (6 bases). The germline V and J ends were trimmed by 3 bases and 7 bases, with 14 bases remaining between them. This CDR3 region has 13 residues. Germline V gene lookup returns CDR1 SGDLS and CDR2 YYNGEE. Written as DNA, the CDR3 is TGTGCCAGCAGCGGGGACTGGACCTCAGAGCAGTACTTC. Encoded protein: CASSGDWTSEQYF.

This clone has only one observation. The chain has TRBV28 and TRBJ2-5; no reliable D call. V shed 7 bases and J shed 3 bases, with 6 bases lying between them. CDR3 size: 11 residues. The V gene's germline CDR1 is MDHEN and CDR2 SYDVKM. CDR3 amino acids: CASTYEETQYF. CDR3 sequence (DNA): TGTGCCAGCACGTACGAAGAGACCCAGTACTTC.